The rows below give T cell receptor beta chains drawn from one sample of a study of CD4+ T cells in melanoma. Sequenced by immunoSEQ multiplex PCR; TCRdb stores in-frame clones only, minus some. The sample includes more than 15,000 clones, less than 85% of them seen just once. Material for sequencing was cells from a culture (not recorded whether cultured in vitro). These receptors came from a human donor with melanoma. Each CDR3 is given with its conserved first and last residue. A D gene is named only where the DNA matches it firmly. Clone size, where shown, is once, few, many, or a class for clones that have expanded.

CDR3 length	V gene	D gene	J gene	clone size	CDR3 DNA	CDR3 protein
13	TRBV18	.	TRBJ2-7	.	TGTGCCAGCTCACCCGGACAGTCGGGCGAGCAGTACTTC	CASSPGQSGEQYF
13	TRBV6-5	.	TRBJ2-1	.	TGTGCCAGCAGGGGGAGATCCTACAATGAGCAGTTCTTC	CASRGRSYNEQFF
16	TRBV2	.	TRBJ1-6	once	TGTGCCAGCAGTCGGGGAGAAGGCCGAATTAGTTCACCCCTCCACTTT	CASSRGEGRISSPLHF
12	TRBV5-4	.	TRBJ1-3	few	TGTGCCAGCAGCTTCTCTGGAAACACCATATATTTT	CASSFSGNTIYF
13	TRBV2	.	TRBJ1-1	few	TGTGCCAGCAGTCTCGACACGAACACTGAAGCTTTCTTT	CASSLDTNTEAFF
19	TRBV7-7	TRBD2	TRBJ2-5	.	TGTGCTAGCAGCTTAGTAGAGACTAGCGGGGGGGCCGAGCAAGAGACCCAGTACTTC	CASSLVETSGGAEQETQYF
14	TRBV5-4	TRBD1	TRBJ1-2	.	TGTGCCAGCAGCCCGCCGGGACAGGGGTATGGCTACACCTTC	CASSPPGQGYGYTF
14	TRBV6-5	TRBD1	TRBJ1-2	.	TGTGCCAGCAGTTGGTCGGGACAGGACTATGGCTACACCTTC	CASSWSGQDYGYTF
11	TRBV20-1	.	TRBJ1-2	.	TGCAGTGCTCTGATAGACTCTGGCTACACCTTC	CSALIDSGYTF
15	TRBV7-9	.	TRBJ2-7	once	TGTGCCAGCAGCTTAGAACAGCTAGATAGCTACGAGCAGTACTTC	CASSLEQLDSYEQYF
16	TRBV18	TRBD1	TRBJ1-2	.	TGTGCCAGCTCCTCCGGGACAGGGGATCACCACTATGGCTACACCTTC	CASSSGTGDHHYGYTF
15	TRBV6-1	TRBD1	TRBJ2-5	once	TGTGCCAGCAGCAACTCACAGGGGGCCGCAGAGACCCAGTACTTC	CASSNSQGAAETQYF
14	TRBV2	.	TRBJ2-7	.	TGTGCCAGCATCCGCACAGTTTGGTCCTACGAGCAGTACTTC	CASIRTVWSYEQYF
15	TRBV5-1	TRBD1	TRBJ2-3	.	TGCGCCAGCAGGCCCCACGGACAGGGTGGGGATACGCAGTATTTT	CASRPHGQGGDTQYF
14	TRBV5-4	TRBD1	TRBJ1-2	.	TGTGCCAGCAGCCCCGGGACAGGGACTTATGGCTACACCTTC	CASSPGTGTYGYTF
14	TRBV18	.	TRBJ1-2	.	TGTGCCAGCTCACAACTGGACGGGACCTATGGCTACACCTTC	CASSQLDGTYGYTF
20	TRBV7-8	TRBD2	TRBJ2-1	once	TGTGCCAGCAGCTTAGCGCGGCTAGCGGGGCCTCGTGGGAAAGACAATGAGCAGTTCTTC	CASSLARLAGPRGKDNEQFF
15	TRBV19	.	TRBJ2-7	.	TGTGCCAGTAGCGACTTCCGGGACCGTACCTACGAGCAGTACTTC	CASSDFRDRTYEQYF
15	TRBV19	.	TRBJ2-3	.	TGTGCCACCTTAGGGCGGGACAGCCTCACAGATACGCAGTATTTT	CATLGRDSLTDTQYF
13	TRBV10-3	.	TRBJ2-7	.	TGTGCCATCGGTCGGGGCGGGGCTTACGAGCAGTACTTC	CAIGRGGAYEQYF
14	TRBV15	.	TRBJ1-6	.	TGTGCCACCAGCAGAGTAGGCGATAATTCACCCCTCCACTTT	CATSRVGDNSPLHF
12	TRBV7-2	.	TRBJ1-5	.	TGTGCCAGCAGCTTAGCAGGACAGCCCCAGCATTTT	CASSLAGQPQHF
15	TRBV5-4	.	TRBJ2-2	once	TGTGCCAGCAGCTTGGCGGGGCTAGGGACCGGGGAGCTGTTTTTT	CASSLAGLGTGELFF
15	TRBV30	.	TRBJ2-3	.	TGTGCCTGGATCCCGCCCCGCTCTAGCACAGATACGCAGTATTTT	CAWIPPRSSTDTQYF
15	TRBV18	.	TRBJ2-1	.	TGTGCCAGCTCTCGTCTCGACGCATTTTTGAATGAGCAGTTCTTC	CASSRLDAFLNEQFF
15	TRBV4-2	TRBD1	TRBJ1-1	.	TGTGCCAGCAGGAAAGGGGCACAGGGGGCAACTGAAGCTTTCTTT	CASRKGAQGATEAFF
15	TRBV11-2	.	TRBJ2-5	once	TGTGCCAGCAGCTTAAGCCTAGGTATCAGAGAGACCCAGTACTTC	CASSLSLGIRETQYF
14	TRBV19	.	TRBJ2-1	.	TGTGCCAGTAGTGCGGGGGCCTTAGGTAATGAGCAGTTCTTC	CASSAGALGNEQFF
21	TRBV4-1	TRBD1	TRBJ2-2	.	TGCGCCAGCAGCCAAGATCGGGGAAGATTGACAGGGCCCCCGAACACCGGGGAGCTGTTTTTT	CASSQDRGRLTGPPNTGELFF
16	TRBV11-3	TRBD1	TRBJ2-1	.	TGTGCCAGCAGCTCCAGGGGGCGGACAGGGGGGAATGAGCAGTTCTTC	CASSSRGRTGGNEQFF
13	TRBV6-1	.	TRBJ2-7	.	TGTGCCAGCCGGAGGGACAGTGTCTACGAGCAGTACTTC	CASRRDSVYEQYF
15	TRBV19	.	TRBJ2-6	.	TGTGCCAGTAGTTTAAAAGGCGCTGGGGCCAACGTCCTGACTTTC	CASSLKGAGANVLTF
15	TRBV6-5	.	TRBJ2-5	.	TGTGCCAGCAGTTACCGGACCGGGGTTGGGGAGACCCAGTACTTC	CASSYRTGVGETQYF
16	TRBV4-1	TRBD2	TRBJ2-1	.	TGCGCCAGCAGCCAAGGACTAGCCAACCCTTGGAATGAGCAGTTCTTC	CASSQGLANPWNEQFF
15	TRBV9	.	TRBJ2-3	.	TGTGCCAGCAGCGTAGAAGGCCCATCCACAGATACGCAGTATTTT	CASSVEGPSTDTQYF
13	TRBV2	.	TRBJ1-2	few	TGTGCCAGCAGTGAAGAGGGGAACTATGGCTACACCTTC	CASSEEGNYGYTF
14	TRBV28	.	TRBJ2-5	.	TGTGCCAGCACCCCGGACAGCGTGAGGGAGACCCAGTACTTC	CASTPDSVRETQYF
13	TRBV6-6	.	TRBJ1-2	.	TGTGCCAGCAATGGGGGGAGCTCCCTAGGCTACACCTTC	CASNGGSSLGYTF